This is a list of T cell receptor beta chains from one sample in a study of control samples from healthy donors and cancer patients. Profiled with immunoSEQ multiplex PCR; TCRdb holds only in-frame clones, not every one. The table lists 120,000 to 150,000 clones, approximately 92% of them singletons, with approximately 10% in the top ten. Sequenced input: blood. The source of these receptors is a man under 40 in good health. Both conserved end residues are part of each CDR3. Each record gives: J gene, D gene, V gene, clone size, CDR3 length, CDR3 protein, CDR3 DNA. D genes are given only for firm matches. The size entry is marked missing in some rows and otherwise reads once, few, many or a size class.

>TRBJ2-1|-|TRBV7-9|-|13
CASSLSGAHEQFF
TGTGCCAGCAGCTTATCGGGTGCCCATGAGCAGTTCTTC
>TRBJ2-1|TRBD2|TRBV6-1|-|16
CASSVQPGLAFGEQFF
TGTGCCAGCAGTGTTCAACCGGGACTAGCGTTCGGTGAGCAGTTCTTC
>TRBJ2-1|-|TRBV4-1|-|16
CASSSYFGRSYNEQFF
TGCGCCAGCAGCTCGTATTTTGGACGTTCCTACAATGAGCAGTTCTTC
>TRBJ1-3|-|TRBV11-3|-|14
CASSPPGLGNTIYF
TGTGCCAGCAGCCCCCCGGGGCTTGGAAACACCATATATTTT
>TRBJ1-2|-|TRBV28|few|12
CASSSRTAGYTF
TGTGCCAGCAGTTCAAGGACAGCCGGCTACACCTTC
>TRBJ2-1|TRBD1|TRBV18|-|16
CASSPTGTGGYNEQFF
TGTGCCAGCTCACCAACCGGGACAGGGGGTTACAATGAGCAGTTCTTC
>TRBJ2-5|-|TRBV9|-|14
CASSARGGTETQYF
TGTGCCAGCAGCGCAAGGGGCGGGACCGAGACCCAGTACTTC
>TRBJ2-7|-|TRBV6-5|-|13
CASSVIDSYEQYF
TGTGCCAGCAGCGTCATTGACTCCTACGAGCAGTACTTC
>TRBJ2-1|-|TRBV2|-|13
CASSEVGRNEQFF
TGTGCCAGCAGTGAAGTCGGACGCAATGAGCAGTTCTTC
>TRBJ1-6|-|TRBV19|-|14
CASRSDMRVSPLHF
TGTGCCAGTAGGTCAGACATGAGAGTTTCACCCCTCCACTTT
>TRBJ1-2|-|TRBV30|few|12
CAWRTSVGGYTF
TGTGCCTGGAGGACAAGTGTAGGTGGCTACACCTTC
>TRBJ2-5|TRBD2|TRBV7-9|-|17
CASSPLPPSGRGETQYF
TGTGCCAGCAGTCCCCTCCCCCCTAGCGGGAGAGGCGAGACCCAGTACTTC
>TRBJ1-1|-|TRBV2|-|13
CASSQTGNTEAFF
TGTGCCAGCAGTCAGACAGGGAACACTGAAGCTTTCTTT
>TRBJ2-1|-|TRBV11-2|once|18
CASSLTLQAGSSYNEQFF
TGTGCCAGCAGCCTGACCCTCCAGGCCGGGAGCTCCTACAATGAGCAGTTCTTC
>TRBJ2-3|TRBD1|TRBV5-1|-|15
CASTGQPTSTDTQYF
TGCGCCAGCACGGGACAGCCAACTAGCACAGATACGCAGTATTTT
>TRBJ1-5|-|TRBV2|-|15
CASRGRSVGNQPQHF
TGTGCCAGCAGAGGACGGTCGGTGGGCAATCAGCCCCAGCATTTT
>TRBJ2-7|-|TRBV2|-|15
CASSELRSTVYEQYF
TGTGCCAGCAGTGAATTACGTTCGACGGTCTACGAGCAGTACTTC